Here is one T cell receptor beta chain with its context. No antigen is known for it. No base quality information exists; no much larger clone differs at one position. The source of the sample is a study of OX40 agonist ivuxolimab in advanced cancers. The study in broad terms: The costimulatory receptor OX40 (CD134) was targeted by ivuxolimab, a fully human IgG2 agonistic monoclonal antibody. Intravenous ivuxolimab was administered to patients every 2 weeks at six dose levels: 0.01, 0.1, 0.3, 1.5, 3 and 10 mg/kg. Of the roughly 50 dose-escalation patients, hepatocellular carcinoma was present in about 20, melanoma in some 15, renal cell carcinoma in 9 and head and neck cancer in 9. In the dose-escalation cohort, 82.7% of patients were male, and the mean age was approximately 55 years, with a range of about 23 to 90. Prior anti-PD-1, anti-PD-L1 or anti-CTLA-4 therapy was permitted, and checkpoint inhibitors had been received by more than 35% of dose-escalation patients. Partial responses occurred in three dose-escalation patients, of whom one had hepatocellular carcinoma and two had cutaneous melanoma. Peripheral TCRbeta sequencing aimed to test whether ivuxolimab altered TCR sequence diversity and caused clonal T-cell expansion. The paper describes the monotherapy dose-escalation part (N = 52 patients) of the phase I trial of ivuxolimab. Summary of the overall study and its limitations: Clonal expansion of both CD4+ and CD8+ blood T cells was observed from baseline to week 6 at doses 0.1 to 3.0 mg/kg. After ivuxolimab, expanded clones were on average more numerous among CD8+ T cells than among CD4+ T cells. Antigen specificity was not determined for the clonally expanded peripheral T cells. Partial responders in the 0.1-3.0 mg/kg groups had among the lowest normalized peripheral clonal expansion, especially among CD8+ T cells. Low levels of normalized T-cell clonal expansion were also seen in some nonresponding patients.

The junction shows trimming of 5 bases on V and 5 bases on J, and the gene matches do not reach 12 bases of it. From the cysteine up to the phenylalanine, the CDR3 has a length of 18 residues. CDR3 DNA is the only sequence kept; it has 54 bases, read in frame from the first base. CDR1 and CDR2, looked up from the germline V gene (reference sequence), are SEHNR and FQNEAQ. Patients with autoimmune disease history or receiving systemic immunosuppression were excluded from the trial. In every dose cohort, peripheral blood was drawn for TCR sequencing at baseline, cycle 4 day 1, and cycle 7 day 1. The samples were drawn from a first-in-human, open-label, multicenter phase I dose-escalation trial of ivuxolimab. Adults with locally advanced or metastatic melanoma, renal cell, hepatocellular, or head and neck squamous cell carcinoma were enrolled in the trial. Before TCR sequencing, CD4+ T cells and CD8+ T cells were sorted from peripheral blood as separate populations.

To sequence the TCRbeta CDR3 region, genomic DNA was isolated from the sorted cells. The immunoSEQ Assay was used to sequence the TCRbeta CDR3 regions. In TCRdb, the immuneACCESS table is reduced to in-frame sequences with V and J assigned. These tables do not hold every clone; where another copy was compared, an unresolved V gene accounts for under half, and the others remain unexplained. The sample data list over 30,000 clones, and around 90% of these were observed just once. The ten largest clones represent 4% to 5% of the sample. Sequencing was performed on CD4+ or CD8+ T cells sorted from blood, taken in a trial of the OX40 agonist ivuxolimab. Recombination connected TRBV7-9 to TRBJ2-7; 16 central nucleotides agree with TRBD2. This sequence was found in an adult with an advanced solid tumor such as melanoma, head and neck, liver or kidney cancer. The CDR3 loop reads CASSPLPGLAGGPHEQYF. The bases are TGTGCCAGCAGCCCACTACCGGGACTAGCGGGAGGGCCCCACGAGCAGTACTTC.